This T cell receptor beta chain was retrieved from a study of blood T cells in healthy people across ages. This CDR3 has 17 amino acids. CDR1 and CDR2 from the germline V gene are KGHSH and LQKENI. J was trimmed by 0 bases and V by 3 bases; bases with no gene match: 7. There are a few counts of this clonotype. Its cognate antigen is unknown. Donors each provided around 10 milliliters of peripheral blood. Next came a second PCR, run for about 6 to 12 cycles, which used a sample-barcoded 5' primer along with a J-beta primer mix. TCRdb redid the calling of the 5' RACE reads with MiXCR, one entry per CDR3 protein. The sample shows roughly 1,700,000 distinct CDR3 sequences, 28% of them seen only once. Study-level points and caveats: Unsorted PBMC input precluded a conclusive naive versus antigen-experienced comparison. Naive CD4+ cell counts and diversity both ran higher in long-lived than in aged donors. Getting older went along with TCR beta diversity per million T cells dropping roughly linearly.

This rearrangement joins TRBV18 to TRBJ1-4; TRBD1 aligns across 7 bases. The sequenced sample consisted of blood. The clonotype originates from a woman in her twenties or thirties in good health. The CDR3 DNA reads TGTGCCAGCTCACCCATGACAGGGTTGACAACTAATGAAAAACTGTTTTTT. Protein product: CASSPMTGLTTNEKLFF.